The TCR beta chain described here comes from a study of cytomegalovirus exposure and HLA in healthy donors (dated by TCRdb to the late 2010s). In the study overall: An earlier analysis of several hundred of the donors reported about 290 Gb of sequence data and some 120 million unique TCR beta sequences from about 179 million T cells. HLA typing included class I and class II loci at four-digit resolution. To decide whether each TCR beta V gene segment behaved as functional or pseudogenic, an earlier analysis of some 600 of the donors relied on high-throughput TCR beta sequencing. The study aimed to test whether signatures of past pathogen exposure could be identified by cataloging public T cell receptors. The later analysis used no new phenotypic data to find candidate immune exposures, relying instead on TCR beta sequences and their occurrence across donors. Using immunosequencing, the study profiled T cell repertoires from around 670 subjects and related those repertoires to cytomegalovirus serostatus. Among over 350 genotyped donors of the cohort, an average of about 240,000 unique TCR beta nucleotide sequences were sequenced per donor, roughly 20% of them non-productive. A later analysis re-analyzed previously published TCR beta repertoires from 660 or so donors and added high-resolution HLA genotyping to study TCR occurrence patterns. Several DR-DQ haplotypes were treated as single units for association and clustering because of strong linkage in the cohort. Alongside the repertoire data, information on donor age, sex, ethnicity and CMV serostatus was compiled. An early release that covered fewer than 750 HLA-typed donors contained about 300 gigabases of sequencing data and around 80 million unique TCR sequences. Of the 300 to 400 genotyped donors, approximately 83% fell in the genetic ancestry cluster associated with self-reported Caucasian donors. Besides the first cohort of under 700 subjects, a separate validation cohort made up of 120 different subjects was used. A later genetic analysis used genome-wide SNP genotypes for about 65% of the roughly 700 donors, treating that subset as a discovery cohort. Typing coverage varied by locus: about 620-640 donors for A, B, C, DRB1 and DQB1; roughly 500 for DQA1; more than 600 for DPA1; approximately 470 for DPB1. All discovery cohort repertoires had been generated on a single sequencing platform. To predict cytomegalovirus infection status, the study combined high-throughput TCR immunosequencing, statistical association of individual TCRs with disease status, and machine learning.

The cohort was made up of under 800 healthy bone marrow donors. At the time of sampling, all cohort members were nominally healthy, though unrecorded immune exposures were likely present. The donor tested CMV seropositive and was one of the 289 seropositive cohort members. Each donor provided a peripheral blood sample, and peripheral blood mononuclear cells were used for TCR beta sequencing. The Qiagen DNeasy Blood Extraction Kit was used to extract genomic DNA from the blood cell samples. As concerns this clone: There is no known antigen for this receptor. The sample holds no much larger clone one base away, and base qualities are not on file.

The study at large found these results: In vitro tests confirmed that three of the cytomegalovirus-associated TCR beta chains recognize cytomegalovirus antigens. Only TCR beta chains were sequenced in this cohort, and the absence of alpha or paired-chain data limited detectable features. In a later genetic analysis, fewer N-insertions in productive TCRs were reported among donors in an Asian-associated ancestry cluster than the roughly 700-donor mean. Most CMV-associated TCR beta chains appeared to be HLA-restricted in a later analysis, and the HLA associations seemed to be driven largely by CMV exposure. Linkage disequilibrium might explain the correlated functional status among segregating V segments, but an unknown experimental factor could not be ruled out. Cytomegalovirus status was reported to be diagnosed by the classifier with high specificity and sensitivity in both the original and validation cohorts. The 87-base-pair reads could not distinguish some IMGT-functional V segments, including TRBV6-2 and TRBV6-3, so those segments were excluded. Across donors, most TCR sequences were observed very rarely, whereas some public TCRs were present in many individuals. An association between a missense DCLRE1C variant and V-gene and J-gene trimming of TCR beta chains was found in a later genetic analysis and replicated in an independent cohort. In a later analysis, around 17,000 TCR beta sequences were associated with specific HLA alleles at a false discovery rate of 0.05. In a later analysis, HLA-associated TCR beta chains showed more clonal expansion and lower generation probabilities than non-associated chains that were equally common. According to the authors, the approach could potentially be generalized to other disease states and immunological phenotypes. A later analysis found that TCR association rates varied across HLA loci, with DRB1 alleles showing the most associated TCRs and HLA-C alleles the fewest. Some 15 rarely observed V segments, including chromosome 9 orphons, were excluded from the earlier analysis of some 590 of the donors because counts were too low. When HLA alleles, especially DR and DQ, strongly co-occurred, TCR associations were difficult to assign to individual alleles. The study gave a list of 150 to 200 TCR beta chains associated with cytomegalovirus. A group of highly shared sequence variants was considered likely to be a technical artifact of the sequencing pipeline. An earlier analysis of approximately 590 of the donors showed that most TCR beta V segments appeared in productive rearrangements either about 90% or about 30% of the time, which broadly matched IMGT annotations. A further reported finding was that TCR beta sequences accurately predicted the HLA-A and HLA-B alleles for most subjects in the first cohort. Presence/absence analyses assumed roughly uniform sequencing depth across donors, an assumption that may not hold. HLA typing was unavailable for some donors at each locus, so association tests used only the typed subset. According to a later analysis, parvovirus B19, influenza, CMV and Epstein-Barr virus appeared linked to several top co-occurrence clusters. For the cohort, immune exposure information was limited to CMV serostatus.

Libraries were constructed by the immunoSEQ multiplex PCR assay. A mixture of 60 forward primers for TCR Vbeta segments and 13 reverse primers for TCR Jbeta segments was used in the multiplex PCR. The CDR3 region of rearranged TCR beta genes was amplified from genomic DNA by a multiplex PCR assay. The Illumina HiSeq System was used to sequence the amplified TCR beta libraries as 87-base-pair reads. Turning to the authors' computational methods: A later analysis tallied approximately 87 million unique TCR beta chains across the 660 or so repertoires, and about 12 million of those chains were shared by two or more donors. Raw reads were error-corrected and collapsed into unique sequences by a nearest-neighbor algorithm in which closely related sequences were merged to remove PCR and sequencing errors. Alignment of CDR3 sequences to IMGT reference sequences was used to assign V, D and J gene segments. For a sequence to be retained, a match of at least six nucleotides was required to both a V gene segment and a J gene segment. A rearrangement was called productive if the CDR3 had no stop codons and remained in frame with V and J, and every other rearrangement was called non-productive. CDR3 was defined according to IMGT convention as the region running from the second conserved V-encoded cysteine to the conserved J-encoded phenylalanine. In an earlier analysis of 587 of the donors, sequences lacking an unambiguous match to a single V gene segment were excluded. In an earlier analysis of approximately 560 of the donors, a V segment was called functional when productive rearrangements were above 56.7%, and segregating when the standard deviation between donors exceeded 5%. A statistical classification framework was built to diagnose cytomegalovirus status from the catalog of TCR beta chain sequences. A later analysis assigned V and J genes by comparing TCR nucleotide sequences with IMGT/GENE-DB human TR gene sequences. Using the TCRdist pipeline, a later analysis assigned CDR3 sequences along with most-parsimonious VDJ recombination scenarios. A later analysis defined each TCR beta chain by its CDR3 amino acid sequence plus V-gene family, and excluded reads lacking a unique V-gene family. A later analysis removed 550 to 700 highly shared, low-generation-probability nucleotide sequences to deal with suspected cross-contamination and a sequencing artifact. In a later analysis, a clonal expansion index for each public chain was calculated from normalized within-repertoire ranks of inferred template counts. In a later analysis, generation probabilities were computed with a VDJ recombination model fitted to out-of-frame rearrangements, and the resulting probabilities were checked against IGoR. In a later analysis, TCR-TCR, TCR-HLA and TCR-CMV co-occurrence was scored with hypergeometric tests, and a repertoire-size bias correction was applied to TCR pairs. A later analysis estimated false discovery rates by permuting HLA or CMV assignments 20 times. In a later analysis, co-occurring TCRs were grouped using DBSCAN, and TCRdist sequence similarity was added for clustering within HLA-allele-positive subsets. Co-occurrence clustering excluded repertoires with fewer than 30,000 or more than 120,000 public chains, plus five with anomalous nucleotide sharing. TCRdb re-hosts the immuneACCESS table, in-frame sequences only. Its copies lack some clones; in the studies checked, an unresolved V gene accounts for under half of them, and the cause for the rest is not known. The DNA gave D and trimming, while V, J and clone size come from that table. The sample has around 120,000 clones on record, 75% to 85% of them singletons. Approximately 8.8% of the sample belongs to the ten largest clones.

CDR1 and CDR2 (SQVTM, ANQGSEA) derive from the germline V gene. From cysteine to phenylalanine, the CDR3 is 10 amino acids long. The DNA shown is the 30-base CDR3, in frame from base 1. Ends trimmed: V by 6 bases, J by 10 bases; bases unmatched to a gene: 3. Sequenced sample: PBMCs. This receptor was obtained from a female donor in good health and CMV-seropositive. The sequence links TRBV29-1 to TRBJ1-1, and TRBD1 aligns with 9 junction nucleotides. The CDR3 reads CSVRTGAAFF. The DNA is TGCAGCGTCCGGACAGGGGCAGCTTTCTTT.